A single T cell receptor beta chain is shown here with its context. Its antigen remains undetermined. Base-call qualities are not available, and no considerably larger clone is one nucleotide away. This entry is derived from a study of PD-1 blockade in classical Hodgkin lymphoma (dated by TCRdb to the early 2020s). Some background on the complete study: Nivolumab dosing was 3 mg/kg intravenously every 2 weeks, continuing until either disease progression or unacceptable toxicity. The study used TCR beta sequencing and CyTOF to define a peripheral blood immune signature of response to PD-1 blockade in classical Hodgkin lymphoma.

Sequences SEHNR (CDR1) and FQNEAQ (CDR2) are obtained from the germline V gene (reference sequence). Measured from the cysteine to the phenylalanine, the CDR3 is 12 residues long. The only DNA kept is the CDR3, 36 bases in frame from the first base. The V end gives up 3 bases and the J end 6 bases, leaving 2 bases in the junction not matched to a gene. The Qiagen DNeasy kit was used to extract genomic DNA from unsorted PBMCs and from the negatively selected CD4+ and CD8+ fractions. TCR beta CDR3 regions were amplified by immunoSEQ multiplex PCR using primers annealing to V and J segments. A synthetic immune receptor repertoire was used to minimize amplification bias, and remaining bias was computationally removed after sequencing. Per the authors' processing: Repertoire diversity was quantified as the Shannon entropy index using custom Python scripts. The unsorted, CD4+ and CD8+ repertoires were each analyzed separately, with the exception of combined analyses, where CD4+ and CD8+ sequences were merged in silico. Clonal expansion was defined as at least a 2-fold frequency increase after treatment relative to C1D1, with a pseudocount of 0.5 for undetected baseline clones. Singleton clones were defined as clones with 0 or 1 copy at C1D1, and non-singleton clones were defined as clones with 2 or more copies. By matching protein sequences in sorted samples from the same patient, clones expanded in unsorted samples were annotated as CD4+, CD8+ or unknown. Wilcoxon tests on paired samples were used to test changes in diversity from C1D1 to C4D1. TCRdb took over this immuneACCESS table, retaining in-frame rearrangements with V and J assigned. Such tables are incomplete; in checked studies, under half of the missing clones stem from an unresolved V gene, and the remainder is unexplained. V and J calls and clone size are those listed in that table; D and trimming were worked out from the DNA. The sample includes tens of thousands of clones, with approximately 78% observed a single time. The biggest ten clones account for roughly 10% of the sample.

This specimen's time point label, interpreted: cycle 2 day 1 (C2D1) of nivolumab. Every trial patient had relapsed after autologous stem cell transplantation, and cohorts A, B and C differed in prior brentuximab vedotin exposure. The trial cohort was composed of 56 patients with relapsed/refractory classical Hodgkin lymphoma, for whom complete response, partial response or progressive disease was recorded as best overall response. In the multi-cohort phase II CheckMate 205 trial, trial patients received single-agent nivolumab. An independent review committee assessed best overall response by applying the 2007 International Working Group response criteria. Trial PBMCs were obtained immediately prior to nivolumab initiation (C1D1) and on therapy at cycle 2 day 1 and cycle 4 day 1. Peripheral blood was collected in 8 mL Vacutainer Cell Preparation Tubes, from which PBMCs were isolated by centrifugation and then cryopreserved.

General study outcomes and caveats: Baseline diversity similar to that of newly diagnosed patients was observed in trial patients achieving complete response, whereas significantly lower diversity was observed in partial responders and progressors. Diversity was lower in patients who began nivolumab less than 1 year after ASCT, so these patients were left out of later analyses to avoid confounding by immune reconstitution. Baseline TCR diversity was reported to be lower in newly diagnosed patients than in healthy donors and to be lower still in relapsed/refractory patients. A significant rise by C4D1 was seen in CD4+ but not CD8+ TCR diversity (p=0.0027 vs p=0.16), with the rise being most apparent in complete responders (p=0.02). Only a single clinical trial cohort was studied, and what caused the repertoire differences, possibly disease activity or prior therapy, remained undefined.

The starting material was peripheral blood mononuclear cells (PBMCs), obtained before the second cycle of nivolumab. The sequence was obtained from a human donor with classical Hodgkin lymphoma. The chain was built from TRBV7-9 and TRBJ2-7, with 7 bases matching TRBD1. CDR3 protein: CASSFTGAEQYF. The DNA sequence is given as TGTGCCAGCAGCTTTACAGGGGCCGAGCAGTACTTC. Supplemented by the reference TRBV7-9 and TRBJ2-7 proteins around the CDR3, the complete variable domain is DTGVSQNPRHKITKRGQNVTFRCDPISEHNRLYWYRQTLGQGPEFLTYFQNEAQLEKSRLLSDRFSAERPKGSFSTLEIQRTEQGDSAMYLCASSFTGAEQYFGPGTRLTVT.